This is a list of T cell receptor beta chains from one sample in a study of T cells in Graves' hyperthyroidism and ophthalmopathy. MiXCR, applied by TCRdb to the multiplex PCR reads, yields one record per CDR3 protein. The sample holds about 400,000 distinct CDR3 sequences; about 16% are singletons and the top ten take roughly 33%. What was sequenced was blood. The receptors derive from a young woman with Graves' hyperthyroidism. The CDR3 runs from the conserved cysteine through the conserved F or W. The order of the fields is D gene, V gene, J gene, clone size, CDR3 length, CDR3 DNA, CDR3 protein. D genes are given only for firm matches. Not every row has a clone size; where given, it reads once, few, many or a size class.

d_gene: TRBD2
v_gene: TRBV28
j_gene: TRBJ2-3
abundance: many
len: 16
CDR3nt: TGTGCCAGCAGTTTTGGACTAGCGGGGGGGCGGGATACGCAGTATTTT
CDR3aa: CASSFGLAGGRDTQYF

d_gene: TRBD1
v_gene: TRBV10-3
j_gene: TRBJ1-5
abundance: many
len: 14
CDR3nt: TGTGCCATCAGTGAAGGACAGGGCAATCAGCCCCAGCATTTT
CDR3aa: CAISEGQGNQPQHF

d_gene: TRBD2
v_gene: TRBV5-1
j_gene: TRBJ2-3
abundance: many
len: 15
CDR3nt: TGCGCCAGCAGCTTGGCCGGACTAGCGGGAGATACGCAGTATTTT
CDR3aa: CASSLAGLAGDTQYF

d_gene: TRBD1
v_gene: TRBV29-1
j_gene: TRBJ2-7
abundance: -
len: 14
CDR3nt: TGCAGCGTTCGGGACAGGGGTCTCTCCTACGAGCAGTACTTC
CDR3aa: CSVRDRGLSYEQYF

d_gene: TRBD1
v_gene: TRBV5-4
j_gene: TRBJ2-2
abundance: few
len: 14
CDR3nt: TGTGCCAGCAGCCTGACAGGGTTCACCGGGGAGCTGTTTTTT
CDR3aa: CASSLTGFTGELFF

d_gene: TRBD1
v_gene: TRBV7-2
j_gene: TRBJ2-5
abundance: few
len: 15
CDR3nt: TGTGCCAGCAGCTTCACGGCCGGGACAGAAGAGACCCAGTACTTC
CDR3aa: CASSFTAGTEETQYF

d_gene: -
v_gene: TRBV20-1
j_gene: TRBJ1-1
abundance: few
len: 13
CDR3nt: TGCAGTGCTACGCAGGTGACGAACACTGAAGCTTTCTTT
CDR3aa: CSATQVTNTEAFF

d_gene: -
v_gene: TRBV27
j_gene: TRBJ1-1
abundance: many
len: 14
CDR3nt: TGTGCCAGCAGATTGGCCGCCTGGGGTACTGAAGCTTTCTTT
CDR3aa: CASRLAAWGTEAFF

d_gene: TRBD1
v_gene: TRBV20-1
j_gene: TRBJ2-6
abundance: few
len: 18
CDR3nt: TGCAGTGCTAGAGACCGACAGGGGGCGAGCTCTGGGGCCAACGTCCTGACTTTC
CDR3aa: CSARDRQGASSGANVLTF

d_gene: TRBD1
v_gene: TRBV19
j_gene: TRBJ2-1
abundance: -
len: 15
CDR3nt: TGTGCCATTTCCACGCCGGGACAGGGCTACAATGAGCAGTTCTTC
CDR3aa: CAISTPGQGYNEQFF

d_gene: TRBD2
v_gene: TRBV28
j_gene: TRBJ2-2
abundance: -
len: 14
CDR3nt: TGTGCCATCCAGGGACTAGCGGCCACCGGGGAGCTGTTTTTT
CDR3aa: CAIQGLAATGELFF

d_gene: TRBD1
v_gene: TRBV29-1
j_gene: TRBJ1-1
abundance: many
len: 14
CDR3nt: TGCAGCGTGTGCAGTCAGGGGGGAAGCACTGAAGCTTTCTTT
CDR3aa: CSVCSQGGSTEAFF

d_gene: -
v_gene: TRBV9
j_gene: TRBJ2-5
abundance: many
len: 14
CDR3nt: TGTGCCAGCAGCGTAGGGGACCTACAAGAGACCCAGTACTTC
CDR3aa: CASSVGDLQETQYF

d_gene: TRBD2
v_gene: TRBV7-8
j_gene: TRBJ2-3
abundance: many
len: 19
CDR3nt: TGTGCCAGCAGCTTGCCCGGGGGCGGGAGGTTCGATAGCACAGATACGCAGTATTTT
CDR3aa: CASSLPGGGRFDSTDTQYF

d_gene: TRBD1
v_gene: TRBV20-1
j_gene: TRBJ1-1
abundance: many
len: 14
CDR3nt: TGCAGTGCTAGAGGGGCAGGGGGGGACACTGAAGCTTTCTTT
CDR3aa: CSARGAGGDTEAFF

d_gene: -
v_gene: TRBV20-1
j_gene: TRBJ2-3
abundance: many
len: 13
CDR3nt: TGCAGTGCTAGTCGTCTAGGGGGAAATACGCAGTATTTT
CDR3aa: CSASRLGGNTQYF

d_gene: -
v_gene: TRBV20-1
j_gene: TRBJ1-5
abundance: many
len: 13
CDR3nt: TGCAGTGCTAGAGGGACCCACAATCAGCCCCAGCATTTT
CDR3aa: CSARGTHNQPQHF

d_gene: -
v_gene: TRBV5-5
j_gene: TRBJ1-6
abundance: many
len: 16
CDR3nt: TGTGCCAGCAGCTTCGGCCAGGGCATTTTGAATTCACCCCTCCACTTT
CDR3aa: CASSFGQGILNSPLHF

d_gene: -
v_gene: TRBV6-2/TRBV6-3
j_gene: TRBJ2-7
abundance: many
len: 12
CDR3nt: TGTGCCAGCAGTGCCGCACTTTACGAGCAGTACTTC
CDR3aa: CASSAALYEQYF

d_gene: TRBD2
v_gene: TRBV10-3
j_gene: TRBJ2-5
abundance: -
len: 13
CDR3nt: TGTGCCATGACTAGCGGAATTCAAGAGACCCAGTACTTC
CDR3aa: CAMTSGIQETQYF

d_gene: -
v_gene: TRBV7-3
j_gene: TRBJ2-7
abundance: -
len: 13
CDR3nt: TGTGCCAGCAGCCCCAGCTCCTACAATGAGCAGTACTTC
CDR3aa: CASSPSSYNEQYF

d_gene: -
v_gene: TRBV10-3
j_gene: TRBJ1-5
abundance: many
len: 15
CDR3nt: TGTGCCATCAGTGAGTCGGCAGGCACGAATCAGCCCCAGCATTTT
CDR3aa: CAISESAGTNQPQHF

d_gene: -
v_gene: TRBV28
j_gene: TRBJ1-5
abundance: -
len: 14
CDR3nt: TGTGCCAGCAGTTTAAGGGGAAACAGCCAGCCCCAGCATTTT
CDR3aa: CASSLRGNSQPQHF

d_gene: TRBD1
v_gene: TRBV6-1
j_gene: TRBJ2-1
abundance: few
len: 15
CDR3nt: TGTGCCAGCAGTTTAACCGGGACAGGGAACAATGAGCAGTTCTTC
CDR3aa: CASSLTGTGNNEQFF

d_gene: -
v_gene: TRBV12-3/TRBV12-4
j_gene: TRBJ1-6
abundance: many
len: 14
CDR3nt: TGTGCCAGCAGTTTGGGCAGGGCTAATTCACCCCTCCACTTT
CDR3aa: CASSLGRANSPLHF

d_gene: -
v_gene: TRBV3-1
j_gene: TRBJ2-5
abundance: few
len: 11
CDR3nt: TGTGCCAGCAGAAGTAGGGAGACCCAGTACTTC
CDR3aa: CASRSRETQYF

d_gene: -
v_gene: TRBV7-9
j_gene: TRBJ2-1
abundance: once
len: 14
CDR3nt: TGTGCCAGCAGCTTAGTATCGGAATACAATGAGCAGTTCTTC
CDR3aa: CASSLVSEYNEQFF

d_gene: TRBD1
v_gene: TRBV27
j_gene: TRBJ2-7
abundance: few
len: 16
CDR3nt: TGTGCCAGCAGCCCCCTCGCGCCAGGGGGCTTGATCGAGCAGTACTTC
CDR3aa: CASSPLAPGGLIEQYF

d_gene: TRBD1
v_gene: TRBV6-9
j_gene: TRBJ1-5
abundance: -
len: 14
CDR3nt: TGTGCCAGCAGTTCGACAGGGCAGTATCAGCCCCAGCATTTT
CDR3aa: CASSSTGQYQPQHF

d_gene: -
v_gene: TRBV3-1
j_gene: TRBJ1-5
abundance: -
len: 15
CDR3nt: TGTGCCAGCAGCCAGGAATTGAATAGCAATCAGCCCCAGCATTTT
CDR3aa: CASSQELNSNQPQHF

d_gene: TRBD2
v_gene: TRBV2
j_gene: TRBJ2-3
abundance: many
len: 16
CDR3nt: TGTGCCAGCAGTGTACAGACTAGCGGGATCACAGATACGCAGTATTTT
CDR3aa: CASSVQTSGITDTQYF

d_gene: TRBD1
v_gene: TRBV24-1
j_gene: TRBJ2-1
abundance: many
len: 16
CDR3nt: TGTGCCACCAGTGACCGAGACAGGGCCCCGATCAATGAGCAGTTCTTC
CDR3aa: CATSDRDRAPINEQFF

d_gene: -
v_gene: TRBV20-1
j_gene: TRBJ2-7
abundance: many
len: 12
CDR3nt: TGCAGTGCTAGAGATCTCTGGCTCGAGCAGTACTTC
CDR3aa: CSARDLWLEQYF

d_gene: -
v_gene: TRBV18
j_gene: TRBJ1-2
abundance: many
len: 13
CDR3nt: TGTGCCAGCTCACCAGAGGGGGACTATGGCTACACCTTC
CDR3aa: CASSPEGDYGYTF

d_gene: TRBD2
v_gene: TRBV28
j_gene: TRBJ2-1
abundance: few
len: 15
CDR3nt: TGTGCCAGCAGTTTCCAACTAGCGGGAGGATATGAGCAGTTCTTC
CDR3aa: CASSFQLAGGYEQFF

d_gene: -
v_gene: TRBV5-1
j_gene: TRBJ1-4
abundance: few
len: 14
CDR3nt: TGCGCCAGCAGCGCGCGACAGGCTGACGAAAAACTGTTTTTT
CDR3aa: CASSARQADEKLFF

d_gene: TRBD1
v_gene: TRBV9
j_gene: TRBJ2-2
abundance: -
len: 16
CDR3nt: TGTGCCAGCAGTCCTCCGGGACAGGGGCTTGCCGGGGAGCTGTTTTTT
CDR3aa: CASSPPGQGLAGELFF

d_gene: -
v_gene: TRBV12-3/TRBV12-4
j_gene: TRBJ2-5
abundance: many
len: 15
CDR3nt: TGTGCCAGCAGCTCAGCGGGTCATGTCGGTATGACCCAGTACTTC
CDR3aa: CASSSAGHVGMTQYF

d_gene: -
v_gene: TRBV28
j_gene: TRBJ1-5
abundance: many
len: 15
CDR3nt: TGTGCCAGCAGACGGTTTGGGGTCGGGAATCAGCCCCAGCATTTT
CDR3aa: CASRRFGVGNQPQHF

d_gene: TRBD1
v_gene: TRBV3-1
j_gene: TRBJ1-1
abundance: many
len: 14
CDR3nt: TGTGCCAGCAGGCCGACAGGGGATGGCACTGAAGCTTTCTTT
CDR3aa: CASRPTGDGTEAFF

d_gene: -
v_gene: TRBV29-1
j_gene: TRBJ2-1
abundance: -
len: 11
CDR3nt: TGCAGCGTTGAGTTGAAGGGTTGGCGGTTCTTC
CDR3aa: CSVELKGWRFF

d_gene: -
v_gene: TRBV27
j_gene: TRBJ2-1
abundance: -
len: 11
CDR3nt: TGTGCCAGCAGCGCACGCAATGAGCAGTTCTTC
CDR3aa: CASSARNEQFF

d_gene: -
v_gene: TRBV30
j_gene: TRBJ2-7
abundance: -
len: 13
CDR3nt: TGTGCCTTCCAATTAGGGGGGGGCTACGAGCAGTACTTC
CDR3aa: CAFQLGGGYEQYF

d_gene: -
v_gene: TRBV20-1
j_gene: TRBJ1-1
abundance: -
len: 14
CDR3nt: TGCAGTGCTCCGGGGGGTGAATCGAACACTGAAGCTTTCTTT
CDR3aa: CSAPGGESNTEAFF

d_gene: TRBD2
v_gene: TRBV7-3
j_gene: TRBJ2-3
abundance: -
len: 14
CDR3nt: TGTGCCAGCAGCTCTAGCGGCGACACAGATACGCAGTATTTT
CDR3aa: CASSSSGDTDTQYF

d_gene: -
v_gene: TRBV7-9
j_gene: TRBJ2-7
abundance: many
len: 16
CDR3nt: TGTGCCAGCAGCTTAGGGTCGGCACAGGCTACCTACGAGCAGTACTTC
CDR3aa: CASSLGSAQATYEQYF